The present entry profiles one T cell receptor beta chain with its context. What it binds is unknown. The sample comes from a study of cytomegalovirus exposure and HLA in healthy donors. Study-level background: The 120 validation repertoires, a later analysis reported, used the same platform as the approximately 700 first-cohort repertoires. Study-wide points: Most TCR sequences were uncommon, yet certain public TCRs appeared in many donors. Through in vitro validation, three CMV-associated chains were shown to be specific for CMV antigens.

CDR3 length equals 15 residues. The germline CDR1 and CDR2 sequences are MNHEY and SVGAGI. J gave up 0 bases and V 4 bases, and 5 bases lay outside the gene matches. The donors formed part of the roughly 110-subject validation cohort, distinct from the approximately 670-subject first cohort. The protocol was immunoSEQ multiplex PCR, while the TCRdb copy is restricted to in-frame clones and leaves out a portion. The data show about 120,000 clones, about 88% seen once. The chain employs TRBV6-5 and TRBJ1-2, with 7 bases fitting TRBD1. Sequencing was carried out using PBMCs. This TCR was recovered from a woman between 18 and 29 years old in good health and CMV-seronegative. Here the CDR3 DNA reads TGTGCCAGCAGTTCCACAGGGGATCCTAACTATGGCTACACCTTC. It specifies CASSSTGDPNYGYTF.